The clone carrying this TCR beta chain was counted at least ten times. Its target is unknown. The CDR3 is 14 residues long. Germline V gene sequence: CDR1 LGHDT, CDR2 YNNKEL (reference sequence). Trimming took 3 bases from V and 8 from J, leaving 11 bases between them. This record belongs to a study of Graves' ophthalmopathy and Graves' hyperthyroidism. Amplification targeted the TCR beta CDR3 regions, with RNA transcripts as the source material. First-round RT-PCR relied on HTBI primers, and a second-round multiplex PCR came next. Each CDR3 protein is one row after TCRdb ran MiXCR on the multiplex PCR reads. Of under 800,000 distinct CDR3 sequences listed, approximately 22% are singletons. Patients were left out if they had other autoimmune diseases, uncontrolled infections, pregnancy or lactation. The study, taken as a whole, reports: The model predicted progression of ophthalmopathy with a sensitivity of roughly 69%, and its specificity was 72.22%. Blood samples also showed most expanded thyroid clonotypes exceeding 0.001 frequency.

The specimen sequenced was peripheral blood. The receptor's source is a woman under 30 with stable Graves' hyperthyroidism. Some clones in this sample may be carry-over from other donors' samples. The chain employs TRBV3-1 and TRBJ1-6, with D tentatively TRBD1 (5 bases). The CDR3 spells CASSQRGGDSPLHF. The CDR3 nucleotides are TGTGCCAGCAGCCAGCGGGGGGGGGATTCACCCCTCCACTTT. Using reference TRBV3-1 and TRBJ1-6 for the parts outside the CDR3, the full variable domain is DTAVSQTPKYLVTQMGNDKSIKCEQNLGHDTMYWYKQDSKKFLKIMFSYNNKELIINETVPNRFSPKSPDKAHLNLHINSLELGDSAVYFCASSQRGGDSPLHFGNGTRLTVT.